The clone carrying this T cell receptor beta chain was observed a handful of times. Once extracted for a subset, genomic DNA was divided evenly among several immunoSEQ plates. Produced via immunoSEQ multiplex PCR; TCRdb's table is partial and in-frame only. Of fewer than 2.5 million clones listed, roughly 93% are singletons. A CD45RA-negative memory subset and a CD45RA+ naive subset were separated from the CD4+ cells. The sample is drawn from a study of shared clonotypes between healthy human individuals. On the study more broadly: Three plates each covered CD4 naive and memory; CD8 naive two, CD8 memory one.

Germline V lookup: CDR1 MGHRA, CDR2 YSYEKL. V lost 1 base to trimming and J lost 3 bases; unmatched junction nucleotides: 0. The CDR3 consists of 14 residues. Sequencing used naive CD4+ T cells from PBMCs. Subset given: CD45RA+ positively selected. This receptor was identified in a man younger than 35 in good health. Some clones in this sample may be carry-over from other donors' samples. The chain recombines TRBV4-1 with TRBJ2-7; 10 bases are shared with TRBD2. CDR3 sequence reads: CASSQGTSGYEQYF. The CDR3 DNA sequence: TGCGCCAGCAGCCAAGGGACTAGCGGCTACGAGCAGTACTTC.